The 25 T cell receptor beta chains below were found in one sample sequenced in a study of T-cell memory formation after mild COVID-19. TCRdb recomputed calls from the 5' RACE reads with MiXCR, one row per CDR3 protein. The repertoire holds some 260,000 distinct CDR3 sequences, roughly 17% seen once, with approximately 3.6% in the top ten. Source material: PBMCs or a T cell subset sorted from them (not recorded which). Receptors were obtained from a man between 18 and 29 years old who had mild COVID-19 (a few samples of this study predate the infection). Cell type and time point are not known.

This clonotype was counted at least ten times. V and J are TRBV7-2 and TRBJ2-1; D unresolved. This CDR3 spans 13 amino acids. The V gene's germline CDR1 is SGHTA and CDR2 FQGNSA. Trimming left V 7 bases short and J 8 bases short, with 15 bases between. The CDR3 spells CASTLHASDEQFF. The CDR3 DNA follows: TGTGCCAGCACCCTGCATGCTTCCGATGAGCAGTTCTTC.

The chain carries TRBV5-1 and TRBJ2-3; a possible D gene is TRBD2 (6 bases). The V end lost 4 bases, the J end lost 2 bases, and 11 bases lay between the germline ends. The CDR3 is 14 amino acids. Germline CDR1 and CDR2: SGHRS and YFSETQ. CDR3 bases: TGCGCCAGCAGCCCGGGGGAGAACACAGATACGCAGTATTTT. Its translation: CASSPGENTDTQYF.

This rearrangement joins TRBV5-1 to TRBJ2-7, with D possibly matching TRBD2 (6 bases). V was pared by 3 bases and J by 7 bases, with 14 bases between. Germline V gene data show CDR1 as SGHRS and CDR2 as YFSETQ. The CDR3 extends over 13 amino acids. The CDR3 sequence: CASSSYSAGEQYF. The DNA for the CDR3 is TGCGCCAGCAGCTCCTACTCGGCGGGGGAGCAGTACTTC. The full variable domain, its missing parts supplied by reference TRBV5-1 and TRBJ2-7, is KAGVTQTPRYLIKTRGQQVTLSCSPISGHRSVSWYQQTPGQGLQFLFEYFSETQRNKGNFPGRFSGRQFSNSRSEMNVSTLELGDSALYLCASSSYSAGEQYFGPGTRLTVT.

This clonotype was counted between two and nine times. V and J are TRBV4-3 and TRBJ1-1; D ambiguous. Trimming took 1 base from V and 1 from J, leaving 13 bases between them. The CDR3 sequence is 16 residues long. CDR1 is LGHNA, CDR2 YSLEER, per germline. The CDR3: CASSQAPQGGNTEAFF. Written as DNA, the CDR3 is TGCGCCAGCAGCCAAGCTCCCCAAGGAGGGAACACTGAAGCTTTCTTT.

This clonotype was seen only a few times. CDR3: CASSPAGPGDIQYF. The CDR3, as DNA: TGCGCCAGCAGCCCGGCAGGTCCGGGAGACATTCAGTACTTC. This chain connects TRBV5-1 to TRBJ2-4; tentative D call: TRBD2 (6 bases). V was cut by 4 bases and J by 8 bases, with 16 bases left in between. Germline CDR1 SGHRS, CDR2 YFSETQ. The CDR3 contains 14 residues.

The chain couples TRBV27 to TRBJ2-2, with 10 bases aligning to TRBD2. V lost 0 bases to trimming and J lost 6 bases; unmatched junction nucleotides: 4. The length of the CDR3 is 16 residues. Germline V CDR1 and CDR2: MNHEY, SMNVEV (reference sequence). The CDR3, as DNA: TGTGCCAGCAGTTTATCGTCGAGCGGGGGGGCCGGGGAGCTGTTTTTT. It codes for CASSLSSSGGAGELFF.

This clonotype has just a few counts. The chain has TRBV18 and TRBJ2-7, with 9 nucleotides matching TRBD1. J gave up 5 bases and V 3 bases, and 5 bases lay outside the gene matches. Germline CDR1 reads KGHSH; CDR2 reads LQKENI. This CDR3 has 14 amino acids. The CDR3 spells CASSPGGQGHEQYV. In DNA form, the CDR3 reads TGTGCCAGCTCACCGGGGGGACAGGGCCACGAGCAGTACGTC.

CDR3 coding DNA: TGTGCCAGCTCCCTAAGGACAGGGGACTACAATGAGCAGTTCTTC. Translation: CASSLRTGDYNEQFF. This chain connects TRBV18 to TRBJ2-1; 9 bases match TRBD1. The junction had 6 bases not matched to a gene; V was cut back by 6 bases and J by 3 bases. The CDR3 loop spans 15 amino acids. CDR1 KGHSH and CDR2 LQKENI come from the germline V gene. The full variable domain, with the rest looked up from reference TRBV18 and TRBJ2-1, is NAGVMQNPRHLVRRRGQEARLRCSPMKGHSHVYWYRQLPEEGLKFMVYLQKENIIDESGMPKERFSAEFPKEGPSILRIQQVVRGDSAAYFCASSLRTGDYNEQFFGPGTRLTVL.

The V gene is TRBV7-2, the J gene TRBJ1-5; D is ambiguous. The CDR3 covers 13 residues. The V gene lost 1 base and the J gene lost 6 bases, with 7 bases spanning the gap. CDR1 and CDR2 (germline): SGHTA, FQGNSA. The CDR3: CASSLVHFQPQHF. Here the CDR3 DNA reads TGTGCCAGCAGCTTAGTACATTTTCAGCCCCAGCATTTT.

The V gene is TRBV7-2, the J gene TRBJ1-6; the D is unclear. Germline V gene sequence: CDR1 SGHTA, CDR2 FQGNSA. The CDR3 is 16 amino acids. V lost 0 bases to trimming and J lost 0 bases, with 6 bases between them. The CDR3 DNA sequence: TGTGCCAGCAGCTTAGCGGCGAGCTCCTATAATTCACCCCTCCACTTT. Its translation: CASSLAASSYNSPLHF.

This clonotype has just one count. The J gene is TRBJ1-6, the V gene TRBV10-3, with D unresolved. The CDR3 consists of 15 residues. Germline CDR1 and CDR2: ENHRY and SYGVKD. The V end lost 10 bases, the J end lost 5 bases, and 18 bases lay between the germline ends. CDR3 DNA sequence: TGTGCCACAGCCCCCCAAACGGGGAATAATTCACCCCTCCACTTT. It is translated as CATAPQTGNNSPLHF.

This clonotype appeared a few times. The final CDR3 position lacks the conserved phenylalanine or tryptophan, pointing to a likely read error. It is unclear where the CDR3 begins or ends on the DNA, so no DNA is shown, and the CDR3 is as TCRdb lists it. V and J are TRBV7-8 and TRBJ2-5; TRBD1, as called in the table, went unchecked against the DNA. Germline V gene sequence: CDR1 SGHVS, CDR2 FQNEAQ. The CDR3 region is 13 residues in length, termini included. CDR3 amino acids: CASSPRLRGAGLH.

J is TRBJ2-7 and V is TRBV20-1, with 10 nucleotides matching TRBD2. Germline loops: CDR1 DFQATT, CDR2 SNEGSKA (reference sequence). Losses at the gene ends were 4 bases for V and 1 base for J; bases not matched to a gene: 1. CDR3 length: 13 amino acids. CDR3 region: CSAIAGGSYEQYV. The CDR3 nucleotides are TGCAGTGCTATAGCGGGGGGATCCTACGAGCAGTACGTC.

This clonotype was seen a handful of times. The V gene is TRBV9, the J gene TRBJ2-1; perhaps D is TRBD1 or TRBD2 (5 bases each). CDR1 SGDLS and CDR2 YYNGEE come from the germline V gene. V gave up 3 bases and J gave up 0 bases, with 10 bases separating them. The CDR3 sequence is 15 residues long. The CDR3 DNA sequence: TGTGCCAGCAGCGCTGGGGGTAGCTCCTACAATGAGCAGTTCTTC. Translating it yields CASSAGGSSYNEQFF.

The chain couples TRBV25-1 to TRBJ2-3; 8 positions agree with TRBD2. The CDR3 extends over 15 amino acids. Germline V gives CDR1 MGHDK, CDR2 SYGVNS. V shed 4 bases, J shed 6 bases, and the junction held 9 bases outside the gene matches. The CDR3 region is CASSGTPGGDDTQYF. The DNA of the CDR3 is TGTGCCAGCAGTGGAACTCCCGGGGGGGACGATACGCAGTATTTT.

The genes are TRBV6-5 and TRBJ1-3; D uncertain. In germline, CDR1 is MNHEY, CDR2 SVGAGI. Trimming pared 6 bases from V and 0 bases from J, leaving 9 bases between. The CDR3 covers 14 residues. DNA for the CDR3: TGTGCCAGCAGCGGAGGAACCTCTGGAAACACCATATATTTT. This translates into CASSGGTSGNTIYF.

The chain recombines TRBV20-1 with TRBJ2-2; either TRBD1 or TRBD2 may supply D (7 bases each). The CDR3 is 16 amino acids. Looked up from germline, CDR1 is DFQATT and CDR2 is SNEGSKA (reference sequence). With 0 bases removed from V and 5 bases from J, the gap between germline ends came to 16 bases. The CDR3 is CSARDQGGGQTGELFF. DNA for the CDR3: TGCAGTGCTAGAGATCAGGGCGGGGGACAGACCGGGGAGCTGTTTTTT.

This chain links TRBV29-1 with TRBJ2-2, with D perhaps TRBD1 (6 bases). V lost 7 bases and J lost 0, with 12 bases in between. CDR1 and CDR2 (germline): SQVTM, ANQGSEA. The CDR3 covers 14 residues. The CDR3: CSGGTPANTGELFF. Here the CDR3 DNA reads TGCAGCGGGGGGACACCCGCGAACACCGGGGAGCTGTTTTTT.

This clonotype has more than one count but fewer than ten. The chain combines TRBV7-6 with TRBJ2-1, with 7 nucleotides matching TRBD1. CDR3 length: 13 amino acids. Germline-derived CDR1 and CDR2 are SGHVS and FNYEAQ. The trim removed 5 bases at V and 6 bases at J, leaving 4 bases unmatched. The CDR3 sequence: CASSTGQANEQFF. The CDR3 nucleotides read TGTGCCAGCAGCACCGGACAGGCCAATGAGCAGTTCTTC.

This clonotype was counted a few times. The chain is built from TRBV11-2 and TRBJ2-5; maybe TRBD1 (5 bases). The CDR3 totals 13 residues. V gave up 5 bases and J gave up 1 base, with 8 bases separating them. From germline, CDR1 is SGHAT and CDR2 FQNNGV. CDR3 sequence (DNA): TGTGCCAGCAGCCAGGGCCGCCAAGAGACCCAGTACTTC. Translated: CASSQGRQETQYF.

This rearrangement joins TRBV7-8 to TRBJ2-7, with D possibly being TRBD2 (7 bases). The CDR3 totals 15 residues. The V and J ends lost 0 bases and 1 base respectively, with 10 bases between them. In germline, CDR1 is SGHVS, CDR2 FQNEAQ. The CDR3: CASSLAGGPSYEQYV. The CDR3 nucleotides are TGTGCCAGCAGCTTAGCGGGGGGGCCATCCTACGAGCAGTACGTC.

This clonotype was picked up a small number of times. The chain joins TRBV5-4 to TRBJ1-1; 7 nucleotides align to TRBD1. Germline assignment: CDR1 SGHNT and CDR2 YYREEE (reference sequence). The CDR3 loop spans 13 amino acids. Trimming cost V 0 bases and J 6 bases; bases outside gene matches: 2. CDR3: CASSLDRGPEAFF. CDR3 nucleotide sequence: TGTGCCAGCAGCTTGGACAGGGGCCCTGAAGCTTTCTTT.

This clonotype was found a few times. The rearrangement joins TRBV5-6 to TRBJ1-1, with 11 positions matching TRBD1. Germline assignment: CDR1 SGHDT and CDR2 YYEEEE. The CDR3 is 17 residues long. J lost 0 bases, V lost 3 bases, and 7 bases had no gene match. The CDR3 nucleotides are TGTGCCAGCAGCTGGGACAGGGGGATGGTTATGAACACTGAAGCTTTCTTT. As protein: CASSWDRGMVMNTEAFF.

This clonotype was detected a few times. The rearrangement joins TRBV29-1 to TRBJ1-3; D is unclear. Germline CDR1 and CDR2: SQVTM and ANQGSEA. The CDR3 runs to 12 residues. V lost 7 bases and J lost 1, with 8 bases in between. Here the CDR3 DNA reads TGCAGCGGCTGGGGTTCTGGAAACACCATATATTTT. Protein product: CSGWGSGNTIYF.

The chain recombines TRBV9 with TRBJ1-6; D gene ambiguous. The CDR3 has 17 residues. The V gene lost 0 bases and the J gene lost 0 bases, with 10 bases spanning the gap. CDR1 is SGDLS, CDR2 YYNGEE, per germline. As DNA, the CDR3 is TGTGCCAGCAGCGTAGATGATGGCCGCTCCTATAATTCACCCCTCCACTTT. It specifies CASSVDDGRSYNSPLHF. Drawing the rest from reference TRBV9 and TRBJ1-6, the complete variable domain is DSGVTQTPKHLITATGQRVTLRCSPRSGDLSVYWYQQSLDQGLQFLIQYYNGEERAKGNILERFSAQQFPDLHSELNLSSLELGDSALYFCASSVDDGRSYNSPLHFGNGTRLTVT.